A single sample gave rise to the 23 T cell receptor beta chains below, sequenced in a study of blood T cells in healthy people across ages (dated by TCRdb to between 2014 and 2017). Library preparation employed 5' RACE. Sequencing took place on an Illumina HiSeq 2500. A second 7 to 11 cycle PCR used a sample-barcoded 5' primer and a J-beta primer mix. TCRdb reprocessed the public reads (quality trimming at Q25 with fastp, clone calling with MiXCR) and kept in-frame beta chains. Each entry is one CDR3 protein sequence, shown with its most common DNA and genes. This sample gives over 1,500,000 distinct CDR3 sequences in total; about 50% of them show up just once. Roughly 2.1% of the sample is held by the ten biggest clonotypes. The specimen sequenced was blood. The receptors here all came from a woman in her thirties or forties in good health.

This chain connects TRBV9 to TRBJ2-6; D perhaps matches TRBD1 (6 bases). Germline assignment: CDR1 SGDLS and CDR2 YYNGEE. The CDR3 contains 20 residues. Between the trimmed V and J ends, which lost 3 bases and 0 bases, there was a span of 22 bases. The CDR3 reads CASSETTRQEISSGANVLTF. In nucleotides, the CDR3 is TGTGCCAGCAGCGAAACCACCCGACAGGAGATCAGCTCTGGGGCCAACGTCCTGACTTTC.

The rearrangement links TRBV29-1 to TRBJ2-4, with TRBD1 matching over 9 bases. The J call may be faulty, since TRBJ2-7 better matches the DNA end. This CDR3 is built from 13 residues. CDR1 SQVTM and CDR2 ANQGSEA come from the germline V gene. DNA for the CDR3: TGCAGCGTCCCGGGACAGGGTCTAGCCGAGCAGTACTTC. Protein product: CSVPGQGLAEQYF.

The chain joins TRBV5-1 to TRBJ2-2; possible D gene TRBD2, 5 bases. The CDR3 is made up of 14 amino acids. V lost 3 bases, J lost 9 bases, and 15 bases lay in between. Germline-derived CDR1 and CDR2 are SGHRS and YFSETQ. The CDR3 loop is CASSSISGKRELFF. The CDR3 nucleotides are TGCGCCAGCAGCTCCATTTCCGGGAAGCGGGAGCTGTTTTTT.

The chain combines TRBV5-1 with TRBJ2-3, with 14 bases lining up with TRBD2. The CDR3 totals 18 residues. Germline trimming cut 0 bases from V and 2 bases from J; bases unmatched to any gene: 5. CDR1 SGHRS and CDR2 YFSETQ come from the germline V gene. CDR3 nucleotide sequence: TGCGCCAGCAGCTTGGCCCGGACTAGCGGGGGGTACACAGATACGCAGTATTTT. Its protein is CASSLARTSGGYTDTQYF.

The chain recombines TRBV29-1 with TRBJ2-1; TRBD2 aligns across 9 bases. V gave up 6 bases and J gave up 7 bases; unmatched junction bases: 13. The CDR3 loop spans 15 amino acids. CDR1 is SQVTM and CDR2 is ANQGSEA in the germline V gene. CDR3 loop: CSVASGEAGGNEQFF. The CDR3 bases are TGCAGCGTGGCAAGCGGGGAAGCGGGGGGAAATGAGCAGTTCTTC.

In regard to this clonotype: One end of the junction is discordant with germline, which a read error may explain. The chain is built from TRBV7-7 and TRBJ2-1; 9 bases fit TRBD2. Germline assignment: CDR1 SSHAT and CDR2 FNYEAQ (reference sequence). CDR3 length: 15 amino acids. The CDR3 DNA sequence: TGTGCTAGCAGCTTAACTAGCGGGCTCGGCAATGAGCAGTTCTTC. Residues: CASSLTSGLGNEQFF.

The chain carries TRBV5-1 and TRBJ1-1; the D is unclear. CDR1 and CDR2 from the germline V gene are SGHRS and YFSETQ. The CDR3 covers 12 residues. V gave up 0 bases and J gave up 11 bases, with 11 bases separating them. In nucleotides, the CDR3 is TGCGCCAGCAGCTTGGCCGGTGTCGGCGCTTTCTTT. The encoded protein is CASSLAGVGAFF.

There are a few counts of this clonotype. This chain uses TRBV5-1 with TRBJ1-2, with D unresolved. The CDR3 totals 15 residues. Trimming cost V 1 base and J 2 bases, with 12 bases left between them. The V gene's germline CDR1 is SGHRS and CDR2 YFSETQ. The CDR3 DNA reads TGCGCCAGCAGCTTGAGCGGCGAGTGGAACTATGGCTACACCTTC. Protein: CASSLSGEWNYGYTF. Based on the CDR3 plus reference TRBV5-1 and TRBJ1-2, the full variable domain is KAGVTQTPRYLIKTRGQQVTLSCSPISGHRSVSWYQQTPGQGLQFLFEYFSETQRNKGNFPGRFSGRQFSNSRSEMNVSTLELGDSALYLCASSLSGEWNYGYTFGSGTRLTVV.

The chain has TRBV27 and TRBJ2-1, with 9 bases identical to TRBD2. This CDR3 contains 17 residues. Germline loops: CDR1 MNHEY, CDR2 SMNVEV (reference sequence). Trimming at V came to 1 base and at J to 2 bases, leaving 6 bases not matched to a gene. Here the CDR3 DNA reads TGTGCCAGCAGTTTATTTCGGCGGGGGGGCGCCTACAATGAGCAGTTCTTC. Translation gives CASSLFRRGGAYNEQFF.

The chain uses TRBV25-1 and TRBJ2-4, with D unclear. The end of the DNA aligns better with TRBJ2-5, so the J call may be wrong. Germline lookup yields CDR1 MGHDK and CDR2 SYGVNS. The CDR3 contains 13 residues. The CDR3 here is CASSEYARETQYF. CDR3 DNA: TGTGCCAGCAGTGAATACGCTCGGGAGACCCAGTACTTC.

The rearrangement links TRBV28 to TRBJ2-7; perhaps TRBD2 as D (5 bases). Near its end, the DNA agrees better with TRBJ2-5, so the J call may be wrong. This CDR3 is built from 13 residues. Germline V CDR1 and CDR2: MDHEN, SYDVKM. CDR3 in DNA: TGTGCCACTTCGGACCTAAAGCGGGAGACCCAGTACTTC. Protein sequence: CATSDLKRETQYF.

This clonotype showed up just a few times. The chain combines TRBV4-1 with TRBJ2-7; D perhaps matches TRBD1 (6 bases). Germline CDR1 and CDR2: MGHRA and YSYEKL. The CDR3 has 14 residues. The V end was cut by 4 bases, the J end by 0 bases, with 10 bases between. The CDR3 DNA reads TGCGCCAGCAGCCTCCGGGACATCTCCTACGAGCAGTACTTC. Its translation: CASSLRDISYEQYF.

Concerning this clonotype itself: This sequence may be a read error, since a much larger clone differs from it by one base. This chain uses TRBV7-8 with TRBJ2-7; D gene unclear. The CDR3 sequence is 14 residues long. CDR1 SGHVS and CDR2 FQNEAQ come from the germline V gene. Deletions cut 5 bases from V and 7 bases from J, with 18 bases between. The CDR3 DNA reads TGTGCCAGCAGCCCCCGGTATGGGGTCGATGAGCAGTACTTC. Protein sequence: CASSPRYGVDEQYF.

The chain is built from TRBV3-1 and TRBJ2-4; D is possibly TRBD1 (5 bases). The V gene lost 4 bases and the J gene lost 13 bases, with 17 bases spanning the gap. This CDR3 region has 13 residues. CDR1 LGHDT and CDR2 YNNKEL come from the germline V gene (reference sequence). CDR3 region: CASSPDSIGEQYF. The CDR3, as DNA: TGTGCCAGCAGCCCAGACAGCATAGGTGAGCAGTACTTC.

This chain links TRBV12-3 or TRBV12-4 with TRBJ2-3; D is undetermined. This CDR3 region has 13 residues. V lost 5 bases to trimming and J lost 4 bases, with 10 bases between them. The CDR3 loop is CASSGFGSDTQYF. The DNA for the CDR3 is TGTGCCAGCAGTGGGTTTGGGTCAGATACGCAGTATTTT.

This clonotype was observed a handful of times. V usage is TRBV9 and J usage is TRBJ2-3; TRBD2 might be the D (7 bases). The V gene's germline CDR1 is SGDLS and CDR2 YYNGEE. Trimming took off 5 bases at V and 0 bases at J, with 13 bases between the two ends. The CDR3 consists of 15 residues. The CDR3 loop reads CASRGGPLSTDTQYF. CDR3 DNA sequence: TGTGCCAGCAGGGGGGGGCCCCTAAGCACAGATACGCAGTATTTT. The variable domain in full, with the rest retrieved from reference TRBV9 and TRBJ2-3, is DSGVTQTPKHLITATGQRVTLRCSPRSGDLSVYWYQQSLDQGLQFLIQYYNGEERAKGNILERFSAQQFPDLHSELNLSSLELGDSALYFCASRGGPLSTDTQYFGPGTRLTVL.

The chain has TRBV6-2 or TRBV6-3 and TRBJ2-7; no clear D gene. CDR1 is MNHEY, CDR2 SVGEGT, per germline. The V gene lost 4 bases and the J gene lost 9 bases, with 13 bases spanning the gap. CDR3 length equals 12 residues. The CDR3 loop is CASSFPQSLQYF. The CDR3, as DNA: TGTGCCAGCAGTTTCCCGCAATCTCTGCAGTACTTC.

This clonotype occurred a few times. The rearrangement links TRBV2 to TRBJ2-1; weak D call: TRBD2 (7 bases). Trimming took off 10 bases at V and 6 bases at J, with 28 bases between the two ends. The CDR3 runs 17 residues. The V gene's germline CDR1 is SNHLY and CDR2 FYNNEI. CDR3 sequence: CATSGLGASLVSNEQFF. Written as DNA, the CDR3 is TGTGCCACTAGCGGTCTGGGGGCATCCCTCGTCTCCAATGAGCAGTTCTTC. Full variable domain (outside the CDR3, taken from reference TRBV2 and TRBJ2-1): EPEVTQTPSHQVTQMGQEVILRCVPISNHLYFYWYRQILGQKVEFLVSFYNNEISEKSEIFDDQFSVERPDGSNFTLKIRSTKLEDSAMYFCATSGLGASLVSNEQFFGPGTRLTVL.

This clonotype was seen only a few times. The genes are TRBV15 and TRBJ2-5; D gene ambiguous. Trimming stripped 2 bases from V and 4 bases from J, with 5 bases between. Per the germline V gene, CDR1 is LNHNV and CDR2 is YYDKDF (reference sequence). The CDR3 runs to 12 residues. CDR3 residues: CATSRIAETQYF. The CDR3, as DNA: TGTGCCACCAGCAGAATTGCAGAGACCCAGTACTTC. Complete variable domain (other parts from reference TRBV15 and TRBJ2-5): DAMVIQNPRYQVTQFGKPVTLSCSQTLNHNVMYWYQQKSSQAPKLLFHYYDKDFNNEADTPDNFQSRRPNTSFCFLDIRSPGLGDTAMYLCATSRIAETQYFGPGTRLLVL.

The table lists this clonotype with a count of one. This chain joins TRBV13 and TRBJ2-4; D not certain. The CDR3 runs to 8 residues. Germline V lookup: CDR1 PRHDT, CDR2 FYEKMQ (reference sequence). V was cut by 10 bases and J by 5 bases, with 0 bases left in between. The CDR3 coding sequence is TGTGCCAAAAACATTCAGTACTTC. Translation: CAKNIQYF.

V is TRBV5-1 and J is TRBJ1-1, with 12 bases identical to TRBD1. Per the germline V gene, CDR1 is SGHRS and CDR2 is YFSETQ. This CDR3 contains 16 residues. J lost 8 bases, V lost 2 bases, and 10 bases had no gene match. Written as DNA, the CDR3 is TGCGCCAGCAGCTTCCGGGACAGGGGGCCGGCGGGGGAAGCTTTCTTT. As protein: CASSFRDRGPAGEAFF.

This clonotype was seen more than once but under ten times. The chain carries TRBV12-3 or TRBV12-4 and TRBJ2-1; a weak D match, TRBD2 (6 bases). V was pared by 4 bases and J by 8 bases, with 12 bases between. This CDR3 is 13 amino acids long. The CDR3 region is CASSSGTRDEQFF. The CDR3 DNA reads TGTGCCAGCAGTTCCGGGACTCGCGATGAGCAGTTCTTC.

The chain employs TRBV11-2 and TRBJ2-5; 7 positions match TRBD1. The J call may be mistaken, given a closer DNA end match to TRBJ2-7. The germline CDR1 and CDR2 sequences are SGHAT and FQNNGV. The CDR3 runs 14 residues. The CDR3 protein is CASSANRGGYEQYF. The CDR3 DNA follows: TGTGCCAGCAGCGCCAACAGGGGCGGATACGAGCAGTACTTC.